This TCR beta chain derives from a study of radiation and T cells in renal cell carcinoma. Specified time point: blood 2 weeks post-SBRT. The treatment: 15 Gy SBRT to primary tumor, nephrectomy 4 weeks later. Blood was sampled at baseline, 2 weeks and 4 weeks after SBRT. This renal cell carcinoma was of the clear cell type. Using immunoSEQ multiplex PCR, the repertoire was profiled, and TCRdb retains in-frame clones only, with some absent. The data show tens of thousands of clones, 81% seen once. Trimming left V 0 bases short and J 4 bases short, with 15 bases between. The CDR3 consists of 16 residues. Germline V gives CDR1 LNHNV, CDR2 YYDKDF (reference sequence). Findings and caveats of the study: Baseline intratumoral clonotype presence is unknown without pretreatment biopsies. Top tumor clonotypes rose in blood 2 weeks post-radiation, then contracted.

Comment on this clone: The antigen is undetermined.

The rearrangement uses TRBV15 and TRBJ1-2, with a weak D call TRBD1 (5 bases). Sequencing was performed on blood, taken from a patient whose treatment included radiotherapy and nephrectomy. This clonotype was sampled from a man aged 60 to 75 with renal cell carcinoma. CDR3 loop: CATSRDPGVTPYGYTF. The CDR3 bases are TGTGCCACCAGCAGAGATCCGGGGGTTACCCCCTATGGCTACACCTTC.